These T cell receptor beta chains were read from a single sample in a study of T cell responses to AZD1222 COVID-19 vaccine. Method: immunoSEQ multiplex PCR; TCRdb's copy keeps in-frame clones and lacks some. The sample yields fewer than 150,000 clones, 88% seen once. The sequencing used peripheral blood, collected 28 days after the second AZD1222 dose. These receptor sequences come from an adult who received the AZD1222 COVID-19 vaccine. The CDR3 runs from the conserved cysteine through the conserved F or W. A D gene is named only where the DNA matches it firmly. Some rows have no size entry. The others give once, few or many, or a class for an expanded clone.

NA	few	TRBV28	TRBJ2-7	CASSLMGGDNEQYF	TGTGCCAGCAGTTTAATGGGGGGGGACAACGAGCAGTACTTC
NA	NA	TRBV28	TRBJ1-1	CASSLPQLGQAEAFF	TGTGCCAGCAGTCTCCCCCAGTTGGGGCAGGCTGAAGCTTTCTTT
NA	many	TRBV10-2	TRBJ2-5	CASSYPAGGETQYF	TGCGCCAGCAGTTATCCAGCGGGTGGAGAGACCCAGTACTTC
NA	NA	TRBV11-1	TRBJ2-1	CASSPGSYSYNEQFF	TGTGCCAGCAGCCCCGGGAGCTACTCCTACAATGAGCAGTTCTTC
TRBD1	NA	TRBV5-4	TRBJ2-2	CASRRFLGDSLNTGELFF	TGTGCCAGCAGACGGTTCTTGGGGGACAGCTTGAACACCGGGGAGCTGTTTTTT
TRBD1	NA	TRBV4-1	TRBJ2-2	CASSQEGAGGAPGELFF	TGCGCCAGCAGCCAAGAGGGGGCAGGGGGCGCCCCCGGGGAGCTGTTTTTT
NA	NA	TRBV6-6	TRBJ1-2	CASSRGGRTPPYGYTF	TGTGCCAGCAGTCGAGGAGGCAGGACGCCTCCCTATGGCTACACCTTC
NA	NA	TRBV24-1	TRBJ2-7	CATSDFQLIRVREQYF	TGTGCCACCAGTGATTTCCAACTTATCAGGGTGAGGGAGCAGTACTTC
NA	once	TRBV5-4	TRBJ2-6	CASSLAGAGANVLTF	TGTGCCAGCAGCTTAGCCGGGGCTGGGGCCAACGTCCTGACTTTC
NA	NA	TRBV18	TRBJ2-7	CASSPLQGRTSYEQYF	TGTGCCAGCTCACCTTTACAGGGTCGAACCTCCTACGAGCAGTACTTC
NA	NA	TRBV3-1/TRBV3-2	TRBJ1-2	CASSQGENYGYTF	TGTGCCAGCAGCCAAGGAGAGAACTATGGCTACACCTTC
NA	NA	TRBV7-9	TRBJ2-7	CASSERAYEQYF	TGTGCCAGCAGCGAAAGGGCCTACGAGCAGTACTTC
NA	NA	TRBV2	TRBJ1-4	CASSDSADKLFF	TGTGCCAGCAGTGATTCGGCGGATAAACTGTTTTTT
NA	NA	TRBV7-9	TRBJ2-3	CASSPGVADTQYF	TGTGCCAGCAGCCCGGGAGTGGCAGATACGCAGTATTTT
NA	NA	TRBV7-9	TRBJ2-3	CAEERYTDTQYF	TGTGCCGAGGAGCGGTACACAGATACGCAGTATTTT
NA	NA	TRBV15	TRBJ1-2	CATSRDLQGGSYGYTF	TGTGCCACCAGCAGAGATCTTCAGGGTGGATCCTATGGCTACACCTTC
NA	once	TRBV21-1	TRBJ2-7	CASILAGRATYEQYF	TGTGCCAGCATACTAGCGGGGCGCGCAACCTACGAGCAGTACTTC
NA	NA	TRBV6-5	TRBJ2-1	CASSLDGGAYNEQFF	TGTGCCAGCAGTTTGGATGGTGGAGCCTACAATGAGCAGTTCTTC
NA	NA	TRBV7-9	TRBJ1-4	CASSSSNRAVREKLFF	TGTGCCAGCAGCTCCTCTAACAGGGCAGTGCGTGAAAAACTGTTTTTT
NA	NA	TRBV6-5	TRBJ1-5	CASTLSDNQPQHF	TGTGCCAGCACCCTAAGCGATAATCAGCCCCAGCATTTT
NA	NA	TRBV27	TRBJ1-5	CATRGVYSNQPQHF	TGTGCCACCAGGGGAGTTTATAGCAATCAGCCCCAGCATTTT
NA	NA	TRBV14	TRBJ2-7	CASSPSYEQYF	TGTGCCAGCAGCCCCTCCTACGAGCAGTACTTC
NA	once	TRBV7-2	TRBJ2-7	CASSSSRFEQYF	TGTGCCAGCAGCTCTAGTCGCTTCGAGCAGTACTTC